This T cell receptor (beta chain) was obtained from a study of PD-1 blockade in classical Hodgkin lymphoma. Across the whole study: Administration of nivolumab to patients was at 3 mg/kg intravenously every 2 weeks.

TCRdb keeps only in-frame clones here, not all; method: immunoSEQ multiplex PCR. The sample contains 5,500 to 8,000 clones, 84% of which appear only once. Points on this clone: No antigen is known for it.

The patients all showed relapse after autologous stem cell transplantation, while their brentuximab vedotin exposure varied. Trimming cost V 4 bases and J 0 bases, with 13 bases left between them. CDR3 size: 15 residues. CDR1 is SGDLS, CDR2 YYNGEE, per germline. Study-wide points: Complete responders started with a diversity level that resembled newly diagnosed patients at baseline. TCR diversity in CD4+, not CD8+, cells rose significantly by C4D1. Prior therapy or disease activity may underlie the repertoire differences, whose causes remain undefined.

The receptor was isolated from a human donor with classical Hodgkin lymphoma. The specimen was peripheral blood mononuclear cells (PBMCs), collected at baseline. The rearrangement joins TRBV9 to TRBJ1-1; possibly TRBD1 for D (5 bases). The DNA for the CDR3 is TGTGCCAGCAGCCCCCGGGGACGGTTGAACACTGAAGCTTTCTTT. It specifies CASSPRGRLNTEAFF. The full variable domain, with the rest looked up from reference TRBV9 and TRBJ1-1, is DSGVTQTPKHLITATGQRVTLRCSPRSGDLSVYWYQQSLDQGLQFLIQYYNGEERAKGNILERFSAQQFPDLHSELNLSSLELGDSALYFCASSPRGRLNTEAFFGQGTRLTVV.